This is a list of T cell receptor beta chains from one sample in a study of T-cell reconstitution after alpha-beta-depleted transplantation in children. TCRdb fed the PCR reads into MiXCR, producing one record per CDR3 protein. The sample lists about 580,000 distinct CDR3 sequences; 23% were seen once. The input for sequencing was PBMCs, mostly from graft donor cells, taken 360 days after TCRalphabeta/CD19-depleted stem cell transplant. The source of these receptors is a boy less than two years old who had a stem cell transplant for acute myeloid leukemia, so the T cells may come from the graft donor. The CDR3 runs from the conserved cysteine through the conserved F or W. A D gene is named only where the DNA matches it firmly. Clone sizes are given selectively: once, few, many, or a class where the clone is expanded.

J	V	size	D	DNA	CDR3
TRBJ2-7	TRBV20-1	-	TRBD2	TGCAGTGCTAGAGATTTAGGTAGCGGGATCTTCTCCTACGAGCAGTACTTC	CSARDLGSGIFSYEQYF
TRBJ1-1	TRBV4-3	-	-	TGCGCCAGCAGCCAAGAGCTGGGAATGAACACTGAAGCTTTCTTT	CASSQELGMNTEAFF
TRBJ2-1	TRBV7-9	-	-	TGTGCCAGCAGCTTAGTGGTCAGGGTAGGTCCCTACAATGAGCAGTTCTTC	CASSLVVRVGPYNEQFF
TRBJ2-5	TRBV5-6	-	TRBD2	TGTGCCAGCAGACCTAGAGCGGGGGGGCAAGAGACCCAGTACTTC	CASRPRAGGQETQYF
TRBJ2-7	TRBV20-1	few	-	TGCAGTGCGAAAAATCCGGGGGGCCCATCTTACGAGCAGTACTTC	CSAKNPGGPSYEQYF
TRBJ2-3	TRBV5-8	many	-	TGTGCCAGCAGCTTGGCCGTGGGAACAGATACGCAGTATTTT	CASSLAVGTDTQYF
TRBJ1-6	TRBV9	many	-	TGTGCCAGCAGTAAATTGGATGGCCTATCCCCCCTCCACTTT	CASSKLDGLSPLHF
TRBJ2-7	TRBV29-1	many	-	TGCAGCGTCGCCGGGACATTCTACGAGCAGTACTTC	CSVAGTFYEQYF
TRBJ2-5	TRBV28	many	-	TGTGCCAGCAGTTTAAGTCAGGGGACGAAGACCCAGTACTTC	CASSLSQGTKTQYF
TRBJ2-5	TRBV20-1	few	-	TGCAGTGCTAGAGAGGGGACCCCGGGGGAGACCCAGTACTTC	CSAREGTPGETQYF
TRBJ2-1	TRBV20-1	few	TRBD2	TGCAGTGCTAGCCCTAGCGGGCGCAGCTCCTACAATGAGCAGTTCTTC	CSASPSGRSSYNEQFF
TRBJ2-7	TRBV9	-	-	TGTGCCAGCAGCCCCCGGGACGGCTACTACGAGCAGTACTTC	CASSPRDGYYEQYF
TRBJ2-1	TRBV7-6	-	TRBD1	TGTGCCAGCAGCTTAGATGGGATAGGGGGCTTGTACAATGAGCAGTTCTTC	CASSLDGIGGLYNEQFF
TRBJ1-5	TRBV20-1	-	-	TGCAGTGCACAACGGGACCCCGTAGGGAATCAGCCCCAGCATTTT	CSAQRDPVGNQPQHF
TRBJ2-6	TRBV13	-	TRBD1	TGTGCCAGCAGCTTACGGGACAGGGGGGTCCCTGGGGCCAACGTCCTGACTTTC	CASSLRDRGVPGANVLTF
TRBJ2-5	TRBV12-5	few	-	TGTGCTAGCCACCGGGACGCAGAGACCCAGTACTTC	CASHRDAETQYF
TRBJ2-4	TRBV29-1	few	TRBD2	TGCAGCGTTGTGGGTTTGGCTAGCGGGGGAGACAAAAACATTCAGTACTTC	CSVVGLASGGDKNIQYF
TRBJ2-4	TRBV12-3/TRBV12-4	many	TRBD2	TGTGCCAGCAGTCCGTGGTCGGTAGCGGGGATAGCCAAAAACATTCAGTACTTC	CASSPWSVAGIAKNIQYF
TRBJ2-5	TRBV20-1	-	-	TGCAGTGCTAGAGATTGGGACCTCAGCCAAGAGACCCAGTACTTC	CSARDWDLSQETQYF
TRBJ2-7	TRBV3-1	many	-	TGTGCCAGCAGCCAAGACGTAGTACGGACCTACGAGCAGTACTTC	CASSQDVVRTYEQYF
TRBJ2-2	TRBV5-1	-	-	TGCGCCAGCAGCTTCCAGGGGCGGAGCACCGGGGAGCTGTTTTTT	CASSFQGRSTGELFF
TRBJ1-2	TRBV29-1	few	TRBD1	TGCAGCGGCGGGGACAGGGGAGGCTACACCTTC	CSGGDRGGYTF
TRBJ2-3	TRBV28	-	-	TGTGCCAGCAGTCTAAAGGGGGAGGTGGATACGCAGTATTTT	CASSLKGEVDTQYF
TRBJ2-1	TRBV20-1	few	TRBD1	TGCAGTGCTCGGCAGGGGGTAAAGGAGCAGTTCTTC	CSARQGVKEQFF
TRBJ2-2	TRBV5-6	many	TRBD1	TGTGCCAGCAGCTTGAGGATCGGCAGGGGGCTTTGGTTGAACACCGGGGAGCTGTTTTTT	CASSLRIGRGLWLNTGELFF
TRBJ1-2	TRBV12-3/TRBV12-4	few	-	TGTGCCAGCAGCCACCCTAGGGCCCGTGGCTACACCTTC	CASSHPRARGYTF
TRBJ2-2	TRBV7-9	-	-	TGTGCCAGCAGCTCGGGACGGTACACCGGGGAGCTGTTTTTT	CASSSGRYTGELFF
TRBJ1-5	TRBV20-1	few	-	TGCAGTGCTAGCGGGCGGAATAGCAATCAGCCCCAGCATTTT	CSASGRNSNQPQHF
TRBJ2-7	TRBV4-3	-	-	TGCGCCAGCAGCCAAGATAGGCAGACCTACGAGCAGTACTTC	CASSQDRQTYEQYF
TRBJ2-5	TRBV7-8	-	TRBD1	TGTGCCAGCAGCTTAGTCGGGACAGGATCAGAGACCCAGTACTTC	CASSLVGTGSETQYF
TRBJ1-2	TRBV7-2	-	TRBD1	TGTGCCAGCAGCTTAGCACAGGGGGGCTATGGCTACACCTTC	CASSLAQGGYGYTF